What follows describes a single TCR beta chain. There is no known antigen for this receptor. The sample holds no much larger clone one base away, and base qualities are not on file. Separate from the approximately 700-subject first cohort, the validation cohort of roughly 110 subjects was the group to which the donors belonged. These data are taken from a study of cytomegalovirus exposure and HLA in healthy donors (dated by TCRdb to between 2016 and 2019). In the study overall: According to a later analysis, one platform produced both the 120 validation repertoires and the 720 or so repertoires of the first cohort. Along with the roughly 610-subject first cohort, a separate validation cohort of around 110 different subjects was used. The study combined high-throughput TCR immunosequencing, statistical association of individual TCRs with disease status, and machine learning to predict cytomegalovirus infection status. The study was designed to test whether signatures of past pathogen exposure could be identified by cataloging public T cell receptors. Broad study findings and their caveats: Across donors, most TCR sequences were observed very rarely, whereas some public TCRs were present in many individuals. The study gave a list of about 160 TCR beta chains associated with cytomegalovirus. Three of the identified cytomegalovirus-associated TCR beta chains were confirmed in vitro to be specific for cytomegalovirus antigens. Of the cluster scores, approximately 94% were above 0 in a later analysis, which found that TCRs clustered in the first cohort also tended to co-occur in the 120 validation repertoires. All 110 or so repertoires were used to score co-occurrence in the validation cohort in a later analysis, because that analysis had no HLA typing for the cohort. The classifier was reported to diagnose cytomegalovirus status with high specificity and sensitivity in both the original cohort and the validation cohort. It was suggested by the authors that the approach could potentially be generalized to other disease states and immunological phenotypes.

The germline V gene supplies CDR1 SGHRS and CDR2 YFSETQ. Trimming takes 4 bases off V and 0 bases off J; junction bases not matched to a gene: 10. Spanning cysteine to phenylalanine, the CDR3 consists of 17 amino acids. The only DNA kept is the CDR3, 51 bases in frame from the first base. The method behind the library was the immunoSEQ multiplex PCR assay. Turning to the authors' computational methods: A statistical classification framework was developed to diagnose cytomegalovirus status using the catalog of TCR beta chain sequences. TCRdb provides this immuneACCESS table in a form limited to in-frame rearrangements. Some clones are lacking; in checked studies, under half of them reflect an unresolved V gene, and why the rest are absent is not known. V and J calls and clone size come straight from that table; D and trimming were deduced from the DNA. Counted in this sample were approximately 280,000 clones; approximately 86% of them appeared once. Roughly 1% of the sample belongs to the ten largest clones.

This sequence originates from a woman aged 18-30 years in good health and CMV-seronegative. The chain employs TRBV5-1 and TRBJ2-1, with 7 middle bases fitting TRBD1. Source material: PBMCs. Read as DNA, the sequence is TGCGCCAGCAGCCCCCGAGGGGGCGCTAGCTCCTACAATGAGCAGTTCTTC. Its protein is CASSPRGGASSYNEQFF. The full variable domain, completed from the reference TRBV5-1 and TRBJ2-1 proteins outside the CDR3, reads KAGVTQTPRYLIKTRGQQVTLSCSPISGHRSVSWYQQTPGQGLQFLFEYFSETQRNKGNFPGRFSGRQFSNSRSEMNVSTLELGDSALYLCASSPRGGASSYNEQFFGPGTRLTVL.